This is a list of T cell receptor beta chains from one sample in a study of T-cell reconstitution after alpha-beta-depleted transplantation in children. MiXCR, run by TCRdb on the PCR reads, gives a single entry per CDR3 protein. The profile shows over 400,000 distinct CDR3 sequences, under 15% of them singletons. Sequenced here: PBMCs from the stem cell graft donor, sampled from the stem cell graft. The receptors were gathered from a human donor who donated a stem cell graft to a child with combined immunodeficiency. Each CDR3 is given with its conserved first and last residue. A D gene is named only where the DNA matches it firmly. Clone size is given for some rows only: seen once, a few or many times, or a class if the clone is expanded.

>many|-|TRBV20-1|TRBJ2-1
TGCAGTGCCGGCCTGGGGAGCTCCTACAATGAGCAGTTCTTC
CSAGLGSSYNEQFF
>-|-|TRBV5-6|TRBJ2-3
TGTGCCAGCAGCATACAGACAGATACGCAGTATTTT
CASSIQTDTQYF
>-|-|TRBV24-1|TRBJ1-2
TGTGCCACCAGTGATCCGGGACACGGAGGCTATGGCTACACCTTC
CATSDPGHGGYGYTF
>few|-|TRBV7-2|TRBJ2-7
TGTGCCAGCAGCTTAGGTTGGGACGGATACTACGAGCAGTACTTC
CASSLGWDGYYEQYF
>many|-|TRBV24-1|TRBJ2-1
TGTGCCACCAGCCAGGGCTCAAACAATGAGCAGTTCTTC
CATSQGSNNEQFF
>-|-|TRBV14|TRBJ1-2
TGTGCCAGCAGCCAAGATTTGGGGAAACTCTACACCTTC
CASSQDLGKLYTF
>few|-|TRBV5-1|TRBJ2-4
TGCGCCAGCAGCCCCGACTTCGATGCCCATTATCAGTACTTC
CASSPDFDAHYQYF
>few|-|TRBV12-3/TRBV12-4|TRBJ2-7
TGTGCCAGCAGTTTAATCGGCTCTAGCTCCTACGAGCAGTACTTC
CASSLIGSSSYEQYF
>-|-|TRBV6-1|TRBJ2-3
TGTGCCAGCCTACGGGGAGGTACACATACGCAGTATTTT
CASLRGGTHTQYF
>-|TRBD1|TRBV6-1|TRBJ1-1
TGTGCCAGCAGTAGCGGACAGGTGCCGGGAACTGAAGCTTTCTTT
CASSSGQVPGTEAFF
>few|TRBD1|TRBV3-1|TRBJ2-1
TGTGCCAGCAGCCAAGATCCGGCGACTTACAGGGGACCCTACAATGAGCAGTTCTTC
CASSQDPATYRGPYNEQFF
>few|TRBD1|TRBV18|TRBJ1-6
TGTGCCAGCTCAAGCACGACAGGGGATAATTCACCCCTCCACTTT
CASSSTTGDNSPLHF
>many|TRBD1|TRBV12-3/TRBV12-4|TRBJ1-3
TGTGCCAGCACTCCGGGACAGGGTATCACCATATATTTT
CASTPGQGITIYF
>-|-|TRBV3-1|TRBJ2-7
TGTGCCAGCAGCCAGGTGCCGGAAACCTACGAGCAGTACTTC
CASSQVPETYEQYF
>many|-|TRBV5-6|TRBJ2-5
TGTGCCAGCAGCTTGATGTTAACAGACGTCGGCCCGGGCCAGTACTTC
CASSLMLTDVGPGQYF
>many|TRBD2|TRBV12-3/TRBV12-4|TRBJ2-7
TGTGCCAGCAGTTTAGGGTTAGCGGGTACCTACGAGCAGTACTTC
CASSLGLAGTYEQYF
>-|-|TRBV7-8|TRBJ1-5
TGTGCCAGCAGCCCCGATTGGGCAGGGGGCAATCAGCCCCAGCATTTT
CASSPDWAGGNQPQHF
>-|-|TRBV4-2|TRBJ2-2
TGTGCCAGCAGCCAAGGGGATGGCAACACCGGGGAGCTGTTTTTT
CASSQGDGNTGELFF